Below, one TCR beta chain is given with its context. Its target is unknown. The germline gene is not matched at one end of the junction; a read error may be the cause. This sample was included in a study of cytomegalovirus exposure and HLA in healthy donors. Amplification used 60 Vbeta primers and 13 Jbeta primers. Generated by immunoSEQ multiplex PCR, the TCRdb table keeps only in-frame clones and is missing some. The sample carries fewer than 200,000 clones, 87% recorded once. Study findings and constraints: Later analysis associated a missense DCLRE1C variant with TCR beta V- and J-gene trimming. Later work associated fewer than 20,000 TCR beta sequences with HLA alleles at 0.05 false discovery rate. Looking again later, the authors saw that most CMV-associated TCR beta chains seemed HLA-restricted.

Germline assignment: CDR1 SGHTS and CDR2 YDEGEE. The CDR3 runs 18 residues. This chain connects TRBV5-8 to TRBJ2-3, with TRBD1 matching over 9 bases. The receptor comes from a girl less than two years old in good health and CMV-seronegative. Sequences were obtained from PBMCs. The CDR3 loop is CACSLRRVTGGATDTQYF. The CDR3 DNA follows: TGTGCCTGCAGCTTGAGAAGGGTCACAGGGGGCGCGACAGATACGCAGTATTTT.